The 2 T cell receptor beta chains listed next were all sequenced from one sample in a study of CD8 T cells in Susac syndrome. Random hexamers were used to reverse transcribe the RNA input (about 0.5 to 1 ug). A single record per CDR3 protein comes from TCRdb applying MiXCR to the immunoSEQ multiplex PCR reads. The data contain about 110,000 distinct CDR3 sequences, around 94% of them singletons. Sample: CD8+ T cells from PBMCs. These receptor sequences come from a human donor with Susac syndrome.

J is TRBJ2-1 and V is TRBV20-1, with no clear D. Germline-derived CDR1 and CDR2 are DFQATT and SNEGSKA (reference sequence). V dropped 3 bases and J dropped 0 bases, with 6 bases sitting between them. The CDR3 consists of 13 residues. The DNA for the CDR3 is TGCAGTGCTAGGATGGTCTCCTACAATGAGCAGTTCTTC. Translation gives CSARMVSYNEQFF.

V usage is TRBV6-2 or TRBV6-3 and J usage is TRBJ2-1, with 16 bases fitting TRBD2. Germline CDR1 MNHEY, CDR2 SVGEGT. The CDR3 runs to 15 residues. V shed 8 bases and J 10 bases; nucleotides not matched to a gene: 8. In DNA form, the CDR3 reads TGTGCCAGCTTAGGGACTAGCGGGGGGGCGAGGGAGCAGTTCTTC. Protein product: CASLGTSGGAREQFF.